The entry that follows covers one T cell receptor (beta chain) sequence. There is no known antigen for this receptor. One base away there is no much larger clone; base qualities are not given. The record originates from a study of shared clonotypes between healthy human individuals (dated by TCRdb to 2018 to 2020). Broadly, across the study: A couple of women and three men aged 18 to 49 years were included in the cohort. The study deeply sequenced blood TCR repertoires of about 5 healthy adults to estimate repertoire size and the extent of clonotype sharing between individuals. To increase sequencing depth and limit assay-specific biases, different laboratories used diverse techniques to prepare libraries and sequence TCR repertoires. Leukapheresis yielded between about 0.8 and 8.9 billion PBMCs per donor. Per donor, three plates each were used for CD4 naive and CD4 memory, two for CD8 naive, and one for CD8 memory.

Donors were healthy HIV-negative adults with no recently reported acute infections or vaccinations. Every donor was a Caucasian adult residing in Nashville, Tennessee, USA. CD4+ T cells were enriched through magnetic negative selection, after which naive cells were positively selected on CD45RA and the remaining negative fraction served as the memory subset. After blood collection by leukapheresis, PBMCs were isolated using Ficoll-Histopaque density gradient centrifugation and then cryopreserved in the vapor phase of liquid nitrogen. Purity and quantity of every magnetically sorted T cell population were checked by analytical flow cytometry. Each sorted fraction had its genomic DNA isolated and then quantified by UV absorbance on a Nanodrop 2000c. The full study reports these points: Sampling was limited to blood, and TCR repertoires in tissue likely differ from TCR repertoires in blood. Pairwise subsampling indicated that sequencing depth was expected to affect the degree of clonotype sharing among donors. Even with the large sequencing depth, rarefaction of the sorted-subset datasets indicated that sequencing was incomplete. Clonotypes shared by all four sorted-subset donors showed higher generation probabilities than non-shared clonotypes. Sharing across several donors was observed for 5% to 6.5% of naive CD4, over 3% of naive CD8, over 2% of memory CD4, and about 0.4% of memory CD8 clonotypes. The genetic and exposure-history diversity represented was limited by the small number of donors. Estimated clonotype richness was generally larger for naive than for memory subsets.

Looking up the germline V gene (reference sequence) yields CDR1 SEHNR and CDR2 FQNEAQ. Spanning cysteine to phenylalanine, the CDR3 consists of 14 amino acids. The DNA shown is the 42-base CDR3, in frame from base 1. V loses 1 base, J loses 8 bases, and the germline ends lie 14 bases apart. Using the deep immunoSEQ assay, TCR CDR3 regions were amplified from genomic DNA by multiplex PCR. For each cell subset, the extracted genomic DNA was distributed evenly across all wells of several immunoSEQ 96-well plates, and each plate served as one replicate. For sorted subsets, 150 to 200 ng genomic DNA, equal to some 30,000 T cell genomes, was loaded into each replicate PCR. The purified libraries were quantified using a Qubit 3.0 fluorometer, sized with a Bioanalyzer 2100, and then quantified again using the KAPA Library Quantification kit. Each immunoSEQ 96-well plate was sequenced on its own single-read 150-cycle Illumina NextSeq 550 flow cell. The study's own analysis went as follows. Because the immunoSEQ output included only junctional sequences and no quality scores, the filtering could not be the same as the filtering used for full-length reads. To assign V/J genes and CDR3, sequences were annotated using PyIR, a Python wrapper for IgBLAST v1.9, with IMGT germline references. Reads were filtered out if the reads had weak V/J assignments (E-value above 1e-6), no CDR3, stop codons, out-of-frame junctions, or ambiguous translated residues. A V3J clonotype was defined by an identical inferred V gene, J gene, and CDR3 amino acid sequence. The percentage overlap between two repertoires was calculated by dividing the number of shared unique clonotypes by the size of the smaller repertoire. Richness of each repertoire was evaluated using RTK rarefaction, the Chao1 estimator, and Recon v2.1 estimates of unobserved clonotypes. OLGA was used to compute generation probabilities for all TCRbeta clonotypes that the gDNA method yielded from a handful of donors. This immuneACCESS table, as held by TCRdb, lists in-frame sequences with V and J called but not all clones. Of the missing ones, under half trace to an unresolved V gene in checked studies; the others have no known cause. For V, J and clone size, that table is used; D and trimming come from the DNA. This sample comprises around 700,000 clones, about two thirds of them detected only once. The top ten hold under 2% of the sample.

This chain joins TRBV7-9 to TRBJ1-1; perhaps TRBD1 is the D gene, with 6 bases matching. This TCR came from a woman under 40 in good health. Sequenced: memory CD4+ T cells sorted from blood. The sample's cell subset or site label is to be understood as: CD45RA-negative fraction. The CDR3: CASSLEGTSREAFF. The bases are TGTGCCAGCAGCTTAGAAGGGACATCCAGAGAAGCTTTCTTT.